One TCR beta chain is described in this entry. This sample was included in a study of T cells in narcolepsy. Study at large: Patients with NT1 or NT2 and healthy control donors were enrolled.

V was shortened by 4 bases and J by 4 bases, with 16 bases between the two germline ends. This CDR3 has 14 amino acids. Germline CDR1 reads SQVTM; CDR2 reads ANQGSEA. Only in-frame clones appear in the TCRdb table, and some are missing; sequencing was by immunoSEQ multiplex PCR. This sample has over 30,000 clones, with over 75% found just once. The sequence was obtained from a human donor with narcolepsy. Material for sequencing was CD45RA- memory CD4+ T cells from PBMCs. The chain recombines TRBV29-1 with TRBJ1-2, with D tentatively TRBD1 (5 bases). CDR3 nucleotides: TGCAGCGTTGGACCTGGGGGGGGTACCTATGGCTACACCTTC. Its protein is CSVGPGGGTYGYTF.